This TCR beta chain comes out of a study of PD-L1 blockade in urothelial cancer. V was trimmed by 4 bases and J by 5 bases, leaving 10 bases between them. CDR1 LGHNT and CDR2 FRNRAP come from the germline V gene. The CDR3 is 13 amino acids. The time point: pretreatment peripheral blood. Sequencing was performed with immunoSEQ multiplex PCR; in TCRdb, only in-frame clones are kept and a portion is missing. The sample holds 85,000 to 100,000 clones, around 87% seen once. Source: PBMCs, taken around atezolizumab (anti-PD-L1) treatment. This receptor was taken from a man aged 55 to 69 with urothelial cancer. J is TRBJ2-3 and V is TRBV12-5, with TRBD2 as a possible D gene (5 bases). CDR3 loop: CASGWKRGDTQYF. DNA for the CDR3: TGTGCTAGTGGTTGGAAACGGGGAGATACGCAGTATTTT.